This TCR beta chain was sequenced for a study of T cell changes during pregnancy in multiple sclerosis. TCRdb keeps only in-frame clones here, not all; method: immunoSEQ multiplex PCR. The data show over 50,000 clones, 75% to 90% seen once. CDR1 and CDR2 from the germline V gene are MNHEY and SMNVEV (reference sequence). The V end lost 4 bases, the J end lost 6 bases, and 15 bases lay between the germline ends. This CDR3 contains 14 residues. The sequence derives from a female donor in good health, enrolled as a control in a pregnancy study. Source: peripheral blood, taken in the first trimester of pregnancy. The rearrangement joins TRBV27 to TRBJ1-1; D not certain. In DNA, the CDR3 is TGTGCCAGCAGTTCGGCGGGAGGGTCACCTGAAGCTTTCTTT. Amino acid sequence: CASSSAGGSPEAFF.